This TCR beta chain was captured by sequencing in a study of T cell changes during pregnancy in multiple sclerosis. Data came from immunoSEQ multiplex PCR; TCRdb stores just in-frame clones and leaves some out. Among around 50,000 clones listed, approximately 94% were seen once. V gave up 5 bases and J gave up 3 bases; unmatched junction bases: 6. Germline loops: CDR1 MGHDK, CDR2 SYGVNS. This CDR3 spans 16 amino acids. The specimen was CD8+ T cells from peripheral blood mononuclear cells, collected in the first trimester of pregnancy. The origin of this receptor is a female donor with multiple sclerosis, enrolled in a pregnancy study. The rearrangement links TRBV25-1 to TRBJ2-6; TRBD1 aligns across 8 bases. The CDR3 DNA reads as TGTGCCAGCAGTTACCGGGACAGGTATGGGGCCAACGTCCTGACTTTC. Translating it yields CASSYRDRYGANVLTF.